The 18 T cell receptor beta chains listed next were all sequenced from one sample in a study of T-cell memory formation after mild COVID-19. Using its own MiXCR run on the 5' RACE reads, TCRdb lists one record per CDR3 protein. The table lists approximately 480,000 distinct CDR3 sequences, over 15% of them singletons. The sample consisted of PBMCs or a T cell subset sorted from them (not recorded which). The receptors come from an adult woman who had mild COVID-19 (a few samples of this study predate the infection). Cell type and time point are not known.

The rearrangement links TRBV15 to TRBJ2-1; 8 bases match TRBD2. The CDR3 spans 14 residues. The germline V gene encodes CDR1 LNHNV and CDR2 YYDKDF (reference sequence). J was trimmed by 9 bases and V by 5 bases; bases with no gene match: 9. This chain's CDR3 is CATSGSGRGAEQFF. The CDR3 bases are TGTGCCACCAGCGGGAGCGGGAGAGGGGCTGAGCAGTTCTTC.

The rearrangement links TRBV7-3 to TRBJ2-3; TRBD2 aligns across 11 bases. V trimming: 2 bases; J trimming: 0 bases; junction bases outside the gene matches: 7. Germline CDR1 and CDR2: SGHTA and FQGTGA. CDR3 length equals 18 residues. CDR3 sequence reads: CASSLQPGTSGSTDTQYF. The CDR3 DNA reads as TGTGCCAGCAGCTTACAACCCGGGACTAGCGGCAGCACAGATACGCAGTATTTT.

Regarding this clonotype: This sequence may be a read error, since a much larger clone differs from it by one base. Here the CDR3 DNA reads TGTTCCAGCGGGATGGGCAGTATTTCCTACGAGCAGTACTTC. Translated, it gives CSSGMGSISYEQYF. The gene calls are TRBV2 and TRBJ2-7, with 7 bases aligning to TRBD2. The CDR3 length is 14 residues. Germline V gene data show CDR1 as SNHLY and CDR2 as FYNNEI.

This clonotype was seen repeatedly, ten times or more. The genes are TRBV5-1 and TRBJ1-1, with D possibly TRBD1 on 5 matching bases. Between the trimmed V and J ends, which lost 4 bases and 2 bases, there was a span of 9 bases. The CDR3 has 13 amino acids. CDR1 and CDR2 (germline): SGHRS, YFSETQ. This CDR3 is CASSDQGNTEAFF. The CDR3 DNA follows: TGCGCCAGCAGCGATCAGGGTAACACTGAAGCTTTCTTT.

This sequence joins TRBV9 and TRBJ2-6; D gene ambiguous. Germline V gene lookup returns CDR1 SGDLS and CDR2 YYNGEE. V was clipped by 2 bases and J by 2 bases, with 2 bases between them. The CDR3 has 13 amino acids. In nucleotides, the CDR3 is TGTGCCAGCAGCGTTGCTGGGGCCAACGTCCTGACTTTC. Translating gives CASSVAGANVLTF.

This rearrangement joins TRBV4-1 to TRBJ2-3; D gene uncertain. Germline V lookup: CDR1 MGHRA, CDR2 YSYEKL. Trimming stripped 0 bases from V and 2 bases from J, with 9 bases between. The CDR3 spans 15 residues. DNA for the CDR3: TGCGCCAGCAGCCAAGATCGCCCTGACACAGATACGCAGTATTTT. The encoded protein is CASSQDRPDTDTQYF.

V gene TRBV30 combines with J gene TRBJ2-7, with D uncertain. Per germline, CDR1 GTSNPN and CDR2 SVGIG (reference sequence). The CDR3 covers 15 residues. V dropped 0 bases and J dropped 2 bases, with 14 bases sitting between them. The CDR3 nucleotides are TGTGCCTGGAGTGTACCGGGTAGGAACCCCTACGAGCAGTACTTC. It specifies CAWSVPGRNPYEQYF.

This clonotype turned up a few times. This chain connects TRBV7-3 to TRBJ2-1; unclear D gene. This CDR3 is built from 12 residues. The germline V gene has CDR1 SGHTA and CDR2 FQGTGA. V was pared by 5 bases and J by 8 bases, with 10 bases between. CDR3 nucleotide sequence: TGTGCCAGCAGCCGAAGCAAACATGAGCAGTTCTTC. This encodes CASSRSKHEQFF.

This clonotype came up a few times. This rearrangement joins TRBV4-1 to TRBJ2-1, with TRBD2 matching over 8 bases. CDR1 and CDR2 (germline): MGHRA, YSYEKL. The CDR3 totals 18 residues. J was trimmed by 4 bases and V by 2 bases; bases with no gene match: 13. This chain's CDR3 is CASSQLPPGLVGYNEQFF. DNA for the CDR3: TGCGCCAGCAGCCAACTACCACCGGGACTAGTAGGGTACAATGAGCAGTTCTTC.

This clonotype was observed at least ten times. The CDR3, as DNA: TGCAGTGCTAGATTCGGGGCCAACGTCCTGACTTTC. Translating it yields CSARFGANVLTF. The chain employs TRBV20-1 and TRBJ2-6; no firm D call. The ends were cut back, 2 bases at V and 4 bases at J, with 3 bases in the middle. The germline gives CDR1 DFQATT, CDR2 SNEGSKA (reference sequence). The CDR3 extends over 12 amino acids.

This clonotype was seen only a few times. This sequence joins TRBV19 and TRBJ1-6; TRBD1 matches at 8 bases. This CDR3 contains 14 residues. Trimming took 10 bases from V and 4 from J; bases not matched to a gene: 6. In germline, CDR1 is LNHDA, CDR2 SQIVND (reference sequence). The CDR3 DNA reads as TGTGCCACGGGGACAGGACTATATAATTCACCCCTCCACTTT. It encodes CATGTGLYNSPLHF.

The V call is TRBV12-3 or TRBV12-4, the J call TRBJ1-5, with D unresolved. The CDR3 loop spans 16 amino acids. The V end lost 6 bases, the J end lost 8 bases, and 23 bases lay between the germline ends. CDR3 amino acids: CASRVGFEPAWEPQHF. CDR3 nucleotides: TGTGCCAGCAGGGTCGGGTTCGAACCCGCTTGGGAGCCCCAGCATTTT.

This clonotype was recorded at least ten times. The V gene is TRBV29-1, the J gene TRBJ2-1, with D tentatively TRBD2 (6 bases). V gave up 6 bases and J gave up 4 bases, with 25 bases separating them. The CDR3 totals 17 residues. CDR1 and CDR2 (germline): SQVTM, ANQGSEA. CDR3 loop: CSVKESLAFILYNEQFF. The CDR3 DNA is TGCAGCGTCAAGGAGAGTCTAGCGTTTATTCTGTACAATGAGCAGTTCTTC.

J is TRBJ2-1 and V is TRBV9; perhaps TRBD2 as D (5 bases). The CDR3 contains 14 residues. Deletions cut 6 bases from V and 3 bases from J, with 13 bases between. Looked up from germline, CDR1 is SGDLS and CDR2 is YYNGEE. The CDR3 loop reads CASTGLSSYNEQFF. The DNA of the CDR3 is TGTGCCAGCACCGGACTTTCCAGCTACAATGAGCAGTTCTTC.

This clonotype was seen more than once but under ten times. This chain links TRBV28 with TRBJ1-4; D gene unclear. CDR3 length: 15 amino acids. V was trimmed by 7 bases and J by 4 bases, leaving 16 bases between them. From germline, CDR1 is MDHEN and CDR2 SYDVKM. This chain's CDR3 is CASTQPREYNEKLFF. The CDR3 nucleotides read TGTGCCAGCACTCAGCCTCGGGAGTATAATGAAAAACTGTTTTTT. The full variable domain, in which reference TRBV28 and TRBJ1-4 provide the parts outside the CDR3, is DVKVTQSSRYLVKRTGEKVFLECVQDMDHENMFWYRQDPGLGLRLIYFSYDVKMKEKGDIPEGYSVSREKKERFSLILESASTNQTSMYLCASTQPREYNEKLFFGSGTQLSVL.

This clonotype appeared a few times. This chain links TRBV24-1 with TRBJ2-5, with D perhaps matching TRBD2 (5 bases). V lost 3 bases to trimming and J lost 5 bases, with 9 bases between them. The germline gives CDR1 KGHDR, CDR2 SFDVKD. CDR3 length: 13 amino acids. CDR3: CATSDAGRETQYF. Here the CDR3 DNA reads TGTGCCACCAGTGATGCGGGCCGCGAGACCCAGTACTTC.

This sequence joins TRBV6-2 or TRBV6-3 and TRBJ2-7; D is unresolved. Germline V gene lookup returns CDR1 MNHEY and CDR2 SVGEGT. The CDR3 is made up of 15 amino acids. Deletions cut 0 bases from V and 0 bases from J, with 9 bases between. CDR3 sequence reads: CASSYSIGVSYEQYF. The CDR3 nucleotides are TGTGCCAGCAGTTACTCGATTGGGGTCTCCTACGAGCAGTACTTC.

In this sample, this clonotype turned up many times. The V and J genes are TRBV20-1 and TRBJ2-5; 12 positions agree with TRBD2. Trimming at V came to 3 bases and at J to 0 bases, leaving 5 bases not matched to a gene. The length of the CDR3 is 16 residues. Germline CDR1 and CDR2: DFQATT and SNEGSKA (reference sequence). CDR3 protein: CSASSLAGGYQETQYF. The CDR3 nucleotides are TGCAGTGCTAGTTCCCTAGCGGGGGGGTACCAAGAGACCCAGTACTTC.